The present T cell receptor (beta chain) was sequenced within a study of identical twins. General study results and limits: Cross-sectional statistical analysis was relied on for the conclusions, without the same donors being followed. Those out-of-frame alpha sequences shared by twins showed an excess of low generation probability. Cord blood beta clonotypes present at high abundance carried fewer insertions; no such pattern appeared in memory repertoires.

This clonotype was picked up many times. Its antigen is still unknown. The CDR3 covers 14 residues. Germline assignment: CDR1 GTSNPN and CDR2 SVGIG (reference sequence). Trimming took off 0 bases at V and 2 bases at J, with 7 bases between the two ends. With template switching, a universal primer site was added, and the cDNA carried unique molecular identifiers. One entry per CDR3 protein, called by TCRdb with MiXCR from the 5' RACE reads. The table records about 470,000 distinct CDR3 sequences, around 24% of them present only once. This sample also appeared in a second study, on T cells expressing NK-cell markers.

The clonotype comes from a woman between 18 and 30 years old in good health. Sequences were obtained from CD4+ T cells sorted from blood. The gene calls are TRBV30 and TRBJ2-2; the D is unclear. CDR3: CAWSVALNTGELFF. The CDR3 DNA reads as TGTGCCTGGAGTGTAGCCTTAAACACCGGGGAGCTGTTTTTT.